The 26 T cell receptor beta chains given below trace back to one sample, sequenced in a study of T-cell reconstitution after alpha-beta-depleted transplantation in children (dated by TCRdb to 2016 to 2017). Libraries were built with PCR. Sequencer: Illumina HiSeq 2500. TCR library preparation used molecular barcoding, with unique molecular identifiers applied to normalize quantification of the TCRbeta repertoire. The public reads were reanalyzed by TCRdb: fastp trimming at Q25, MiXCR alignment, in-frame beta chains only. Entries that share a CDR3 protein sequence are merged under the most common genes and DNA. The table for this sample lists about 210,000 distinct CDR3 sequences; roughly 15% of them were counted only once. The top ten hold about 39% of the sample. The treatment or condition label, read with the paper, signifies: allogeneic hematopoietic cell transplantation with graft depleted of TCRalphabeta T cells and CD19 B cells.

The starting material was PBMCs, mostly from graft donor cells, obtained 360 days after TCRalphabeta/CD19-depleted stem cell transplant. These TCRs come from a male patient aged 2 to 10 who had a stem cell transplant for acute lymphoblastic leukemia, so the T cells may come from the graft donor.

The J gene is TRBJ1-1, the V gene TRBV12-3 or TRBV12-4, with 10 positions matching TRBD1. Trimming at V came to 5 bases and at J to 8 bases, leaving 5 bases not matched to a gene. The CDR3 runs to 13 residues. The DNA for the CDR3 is TGTGCCAGCAGTCCACGACAGGGGGCGGAAGCTTTCTTT. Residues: CASSPRQGAEAFF.

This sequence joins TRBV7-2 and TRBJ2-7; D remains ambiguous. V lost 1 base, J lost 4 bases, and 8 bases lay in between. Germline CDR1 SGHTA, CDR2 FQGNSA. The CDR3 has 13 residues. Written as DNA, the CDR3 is TGTGCCAGCAGCTTAGGTCAGGAATACGAGCAGTACTTC. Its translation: CASSLGQEYEQYF.

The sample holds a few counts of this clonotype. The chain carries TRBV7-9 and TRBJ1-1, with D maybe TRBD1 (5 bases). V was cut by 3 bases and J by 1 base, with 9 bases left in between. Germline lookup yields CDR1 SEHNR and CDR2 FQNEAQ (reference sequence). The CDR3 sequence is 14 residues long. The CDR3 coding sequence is TGTGCCAGCAGCTTCAGGGATCAGAACACTGAAGCTTTCTTT. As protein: CASSFRDQNTEAFF.

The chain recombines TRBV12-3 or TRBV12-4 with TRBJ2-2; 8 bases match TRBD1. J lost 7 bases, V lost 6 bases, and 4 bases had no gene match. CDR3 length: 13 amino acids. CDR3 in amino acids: CASSRGLGGELFF. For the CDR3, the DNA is TGTGCCAGCAGCAGGGGGCTTGGCGGGGAGCTGTTTTTT.

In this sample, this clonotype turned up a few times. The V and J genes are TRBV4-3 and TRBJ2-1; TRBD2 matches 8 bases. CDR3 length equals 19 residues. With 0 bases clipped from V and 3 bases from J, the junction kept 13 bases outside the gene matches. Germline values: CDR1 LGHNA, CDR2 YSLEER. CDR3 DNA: TGCGCCAGCAGCCAAGATAGGGATAGCGGGGTTAGAGTCTACAATGAGCAGTTCTTC. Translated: CASSQDRDSGVRVYNEQFF.

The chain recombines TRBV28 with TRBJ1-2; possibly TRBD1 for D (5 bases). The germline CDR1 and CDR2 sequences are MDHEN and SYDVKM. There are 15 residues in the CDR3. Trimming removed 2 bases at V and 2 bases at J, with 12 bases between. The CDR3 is CASSLPDRRNYGYTF. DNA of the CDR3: TGTGCCAGCAGTTTACCCGACAGAAGAAACTATGGCTACACCTTC.

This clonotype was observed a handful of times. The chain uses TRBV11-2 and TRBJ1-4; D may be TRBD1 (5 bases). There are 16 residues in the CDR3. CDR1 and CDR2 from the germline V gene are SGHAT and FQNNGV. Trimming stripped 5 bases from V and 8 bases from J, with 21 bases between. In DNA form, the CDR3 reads TGTGCCAGCAGCGTGGGGTGGCCAGGGTCACCGGAAAAACTGTTTTTT. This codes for CASSVGWPGSPEKLFF.

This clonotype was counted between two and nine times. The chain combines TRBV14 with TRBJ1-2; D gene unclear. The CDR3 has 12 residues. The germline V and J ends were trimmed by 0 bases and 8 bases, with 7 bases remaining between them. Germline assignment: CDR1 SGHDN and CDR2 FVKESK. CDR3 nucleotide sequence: TGTGCCAGCAGCCAAGATTCGAGGGGCTACACCTTC. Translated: CASSQDSRGYTF.

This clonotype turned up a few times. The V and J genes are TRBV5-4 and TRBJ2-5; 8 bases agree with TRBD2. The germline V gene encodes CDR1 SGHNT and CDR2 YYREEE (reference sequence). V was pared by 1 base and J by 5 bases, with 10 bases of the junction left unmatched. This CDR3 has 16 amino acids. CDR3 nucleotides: TGTGCCAGCAGCTTGCGGATAGCGGGACCGGGCGAGACCCAGTACTTC. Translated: CASSLRIAGPGETQYF.

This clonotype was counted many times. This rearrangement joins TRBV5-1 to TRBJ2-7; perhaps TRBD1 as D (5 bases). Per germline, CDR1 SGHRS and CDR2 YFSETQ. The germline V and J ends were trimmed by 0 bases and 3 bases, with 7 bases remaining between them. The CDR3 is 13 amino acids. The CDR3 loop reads CASSLGGHYEQYF. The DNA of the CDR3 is TGCGCCAGCAGCTTGGGAGGACACTACGAGCAGTACTTC.

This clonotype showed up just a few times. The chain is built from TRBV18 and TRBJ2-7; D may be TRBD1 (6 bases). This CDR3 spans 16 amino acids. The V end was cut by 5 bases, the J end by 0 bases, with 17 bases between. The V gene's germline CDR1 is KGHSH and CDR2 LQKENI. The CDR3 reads CASSSLSTGSSYEQYF. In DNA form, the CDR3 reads TGTGCCAGCTCATCTCTTTCGACAGGCAGCTCCTACGAGCAGTACTTC. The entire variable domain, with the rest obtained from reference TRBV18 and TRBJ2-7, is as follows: NAGVMQNPRHLVRRRGQEARLRCSPMKGHSHVYWYRQLPEEGLKFMVYLQKENIIDESGMPKERFSAEFPKEGPSILRIQQVVRGDSAAYFCASSSLSTGSSYEQYFGPGTRLTVT.

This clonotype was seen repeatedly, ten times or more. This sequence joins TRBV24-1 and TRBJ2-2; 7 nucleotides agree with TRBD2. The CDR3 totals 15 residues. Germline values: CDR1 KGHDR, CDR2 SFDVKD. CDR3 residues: CAPQRGRANTGELFF. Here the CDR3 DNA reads TGTGCACCTCAGCGGGGCAGGGCGAACACCGGGGAGCTGTTTTTT.

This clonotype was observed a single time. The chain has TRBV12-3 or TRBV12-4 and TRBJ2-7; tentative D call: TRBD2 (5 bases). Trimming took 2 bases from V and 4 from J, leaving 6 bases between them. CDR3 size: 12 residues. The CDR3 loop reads CASSLWEYEQYF. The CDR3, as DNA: TGTGCCAGCAGTTTATGGGAGTACGAGCAGTACTTC.

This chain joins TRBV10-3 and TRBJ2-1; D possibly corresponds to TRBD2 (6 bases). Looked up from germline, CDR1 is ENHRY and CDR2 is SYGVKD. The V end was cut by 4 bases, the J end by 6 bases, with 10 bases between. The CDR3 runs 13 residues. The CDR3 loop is CAISGDSINEQFF. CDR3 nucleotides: TGTGCCATCAGTGGGGACTCTATCAATGAGCAGTTCTTC.

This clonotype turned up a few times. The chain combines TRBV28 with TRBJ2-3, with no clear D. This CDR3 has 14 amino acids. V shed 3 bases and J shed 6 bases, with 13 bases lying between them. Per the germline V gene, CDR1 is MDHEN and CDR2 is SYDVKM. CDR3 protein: CASSLVTAEDTQYF. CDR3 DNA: TGTGCCAGCAGTTTGGTAACCGCCGAGGATACGCAGTATTTT.

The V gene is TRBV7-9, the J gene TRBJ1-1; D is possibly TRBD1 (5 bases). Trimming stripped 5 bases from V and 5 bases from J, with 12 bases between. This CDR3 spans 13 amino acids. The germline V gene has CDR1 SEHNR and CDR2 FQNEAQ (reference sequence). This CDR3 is CASSTTVGTEAFF. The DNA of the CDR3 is TGTGCCAGCAGCACGACAGTTGGGACTGAAGCTTTCTTT. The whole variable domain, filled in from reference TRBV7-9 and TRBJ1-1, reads DTGVSQNPRHKITKRGQNVTFRCDPISEHNRLYWYRQTLGQGPEFLTYFQNEAQLEKSRLLSDRFSAERPKGSFSTLEIQRTEQGDSAMYLCASSTTVGTEAFFGQGTRLTVV.

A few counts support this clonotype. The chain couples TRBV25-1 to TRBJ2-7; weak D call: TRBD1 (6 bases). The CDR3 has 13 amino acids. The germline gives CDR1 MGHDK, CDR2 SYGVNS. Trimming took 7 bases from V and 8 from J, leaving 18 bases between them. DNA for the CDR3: TGTGCCAGCACCCTCCTGGGGACATCGAAGCAGTACTTC. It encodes CASTLLGTSKQYF.

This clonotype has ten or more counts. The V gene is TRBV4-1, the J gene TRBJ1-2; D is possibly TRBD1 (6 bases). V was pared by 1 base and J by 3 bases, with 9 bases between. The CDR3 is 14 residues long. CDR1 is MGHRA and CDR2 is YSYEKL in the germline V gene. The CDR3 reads CASSQVRGDYGYTF. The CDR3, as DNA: TGCGCCAGCAGCCAAGTTAGGGGGGACTATGGCTACACCTTC.

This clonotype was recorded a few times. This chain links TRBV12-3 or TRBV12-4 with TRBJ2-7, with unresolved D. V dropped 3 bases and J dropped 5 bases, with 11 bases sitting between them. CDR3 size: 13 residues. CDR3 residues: CASSFRPANEQYF. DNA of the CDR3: TGTGCCAGCAGTTTCCGACCCGCGAACGAGCAGTACTTC.

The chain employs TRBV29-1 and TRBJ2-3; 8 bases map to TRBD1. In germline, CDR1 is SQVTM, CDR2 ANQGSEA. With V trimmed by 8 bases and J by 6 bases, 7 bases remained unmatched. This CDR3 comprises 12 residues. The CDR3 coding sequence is TGCAGCCTCGGACAGGGAATGGATACGCAGTATTTT. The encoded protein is CSLGQGMDTQYF.

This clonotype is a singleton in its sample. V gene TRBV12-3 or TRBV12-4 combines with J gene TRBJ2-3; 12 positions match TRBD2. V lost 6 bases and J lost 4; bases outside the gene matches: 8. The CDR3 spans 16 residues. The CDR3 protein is CASRPLAGGPSDTQYF. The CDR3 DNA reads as TGTGCCAGCAGACCTCTAGCGGGGGGGCCTTCAGATACGCAGTATTTT.

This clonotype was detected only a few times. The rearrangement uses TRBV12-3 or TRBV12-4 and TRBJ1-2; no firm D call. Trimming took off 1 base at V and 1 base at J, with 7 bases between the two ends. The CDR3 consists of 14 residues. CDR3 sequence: CASSLGQLNYGYTF. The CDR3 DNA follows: TGTGCCAGCAGTTTAGGCCAGCTTAACTATGGCTACACCTTC.

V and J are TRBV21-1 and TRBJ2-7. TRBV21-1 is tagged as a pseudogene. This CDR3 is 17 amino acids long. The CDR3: CASSSRGRLGLFNEQYF. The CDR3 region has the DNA TGTGCCAGCAGCAGCCGAGGTCGTCTGGGTTTATTCAACGAGCAGTACTTC.

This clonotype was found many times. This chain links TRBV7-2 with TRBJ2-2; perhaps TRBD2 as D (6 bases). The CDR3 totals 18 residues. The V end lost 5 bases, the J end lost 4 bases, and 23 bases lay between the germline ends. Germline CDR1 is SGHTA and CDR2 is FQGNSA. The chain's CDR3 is CASSTSRRGDESTGELFF. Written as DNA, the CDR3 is TGTGCCAGCAGCACTAGCCGTCGGGGTGACGAGTCCACCGGGGAGCTGTTTTTT.

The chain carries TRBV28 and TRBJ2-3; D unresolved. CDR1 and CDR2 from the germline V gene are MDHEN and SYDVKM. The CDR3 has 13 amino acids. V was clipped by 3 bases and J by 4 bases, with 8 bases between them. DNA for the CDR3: TGTGCCAGCAGTTTGAGAGACCCAGATACGCAGTATTTT. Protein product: CASSLRDPDTQYF.

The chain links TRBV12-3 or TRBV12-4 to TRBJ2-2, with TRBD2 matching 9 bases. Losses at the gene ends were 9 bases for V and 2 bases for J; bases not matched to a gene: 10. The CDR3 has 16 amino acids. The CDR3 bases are TGTGCCAGTACGCGAGGGCTAGCGGGAAACACCGGGGAGCTGTTTTTT. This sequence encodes CASTRGLAGNTGELFF.